The table lists the clone carrying this T cell receptor beta chain with a few counts. Its antigen is unknown. This entry belongs to a study of regulatory T cells in long-lasting Graves disease. Points from the study as a whole: Samples came from peripheral blood alone, without thyroid tissue.

Time point of the sample: newly diagnosed GD, antithyroid drugs for less than 3 months. After RNA was extracted from PBMCs, the TCR library was made from it. Peripheral blood, roughly 9.2 milliliters per patient, was collected in EDTA tubes. Researchers made TCR beta libraries by using iRepertoire HTBI primers and running Arm-PCR on CDR3 regions. From the multiplex PCR reads, TCRdb called clonotypes with MiXCR, one entry per CDR3 protein. Of roughly 510,000 distinct CDR3 sequences in the sample, 15% to 20% were seen once. These data were also filed under a second study, of T cells in Graves' hyperthyroidism and ophthalmopathy. From that paper: The HTBI primer set was used in a first-round RT-PCR of the TCR CDR3.

The sequence was collected from a man aged 18 to 29 with Graves disease. The sample consisted of peripheral blood mononuclear cells (PBMCs), taken at new diagnosis, from a patient treated with antithyroid drugs.

The CDR3 is CASSQVGPSEQYF. The CDR3 DNA reads as TGCGCCAGCAGCCAGGTCGGGCCGTCCGAGCAGTACTTC. This chain joins TRBV4-1 and TRBJ2-7; no firm D call. V gave up 3 bases and J gave up 6 bases, with 12 bases separating them. Germline values: CDR1 MGHRA, CDR2 YSYEKL. There are 13 residues in the CDR3.